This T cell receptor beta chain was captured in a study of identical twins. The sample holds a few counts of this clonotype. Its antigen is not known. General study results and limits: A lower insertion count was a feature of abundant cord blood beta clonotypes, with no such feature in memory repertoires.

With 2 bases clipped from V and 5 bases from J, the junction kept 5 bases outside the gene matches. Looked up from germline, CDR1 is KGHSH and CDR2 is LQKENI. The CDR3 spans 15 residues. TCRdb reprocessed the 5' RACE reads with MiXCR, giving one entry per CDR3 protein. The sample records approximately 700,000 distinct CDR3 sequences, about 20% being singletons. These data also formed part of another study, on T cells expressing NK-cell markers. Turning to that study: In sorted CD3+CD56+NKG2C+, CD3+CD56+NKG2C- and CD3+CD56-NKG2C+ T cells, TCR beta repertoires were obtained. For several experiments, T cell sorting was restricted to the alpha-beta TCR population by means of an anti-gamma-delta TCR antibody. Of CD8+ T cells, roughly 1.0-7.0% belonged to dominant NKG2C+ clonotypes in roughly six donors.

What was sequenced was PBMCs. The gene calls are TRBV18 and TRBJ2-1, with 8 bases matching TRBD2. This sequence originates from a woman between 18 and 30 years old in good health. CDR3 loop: CASSPNSGSHNEQFF. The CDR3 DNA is TGTGCCAGCTCACCAAACAGCGGGAGTCACAATGAGCAGTTCTTC.